Below, 2 T cell receptor beta chains from the same sample are listed, as sequenced in a study of T cell changes during pregnancy in multiple sclerosis. Profiling relied on immunoSEQ multiplex PCR, and the TCRdb table lists in-frame clones only, not all of them. The sample gives tens of thousands of clones, over 80% of which show up once; 0.43% is in the top ten. The sample consisted of CD4+ T cells from peripheral blood mononuclear cells, taken before pregnancy. All receptors come from a female donor with multiple sclerosis, enrolled in a pregnancy study.

The rearrangement joins TRBV7-2 to TRBJ2-3; TRBD2 matches 8 bases. With V trimmed by 5 bases and J by 2 bases, 6 bases remained unmatched. The length of the CDR3 is 15 residues. CDR1 and CDR2 from the germline V gene are SGHTA and FQGNSA. DNA for the CDR3: TGTGCCAGCAGCCACGGGGGGGGTTTCACAGATACGCAGTATTTT. Amino acids: CASSHGGGFTDTQYF.

This chain links TRBV10-1 with TRBJ1-3; 8 bases map to TRBD1. CDR1 is WNHNN, CDR2 SYGVQD, per germline (reference sequence). This CDR3 has 14 residues. The V and J ends lost 6 bases and 7 bases, in that order; junction bases with no gene match: 8. In DNA form, the CDR3 reads TGCGCCAGCAGGGCAGCGACAGGGGCGAACACCATATATTTT. Amino acids: CASRAATGANTIYF.